The clone carrying this T cell receptor (beta chain) was counted at least ten times. Its target is unknown. Other DNA variants within this sample encode the same CDR3. The entry originates in a study of cytotoxic CD8 clonotypes in ibrutinib-treated CLL. For the study at large: Patients: about 11 relapsed/refractory, approximately 16 treatment-naive, approximately 18 IGHV unmutated. The samples contained 250,000 to 300,000 productive templates on average. They also contained an average of approximately 97,000 productive rearrangements. Whole-study results and caveats: Clonality showed a rise at ibrutinib response that reversed toward baseline at progression.

Germline trimming cut 3 bases from V and 8 bases from J; bases unmatched to any gene: 7. CDR3 size: 15 residues. Germline V gene data show CDR1 as KGHSH and CDR2 as LQKENI. Genomic DNA in a quantity of about 2 micrograms was derived from cryopreserved PBMCs for TCR beta libraries. Sequencing used immunoSEQ multiplex PCR; TCRdb keeps in-frame clones, though not all of them. Of approximately 140,000 clones listed, about 80% were seen once; the top ten hold around 30%. The material sequenced was PBMCs, taken after 12 months of ibrutinib treatment. This clonotype originated in a human donor with chronic lymphocytic leukemia. This chain connects TRBV18 to TRBJ2-1, with 10 nucleotides matching TRBD2. The CDR3 bases are TGTGCCAGCTCACCCCCTAGCGGGAGTAAAGATGAGCAGTTCTTC. This sequence encodes CASSPPSGSKDEQFF.